Following are 10 T cell receptor beta chains from one sample sequenced in a study of follicular helper T cells after annual influenza vaccination. Time point meaning: 2015-2016 season, 7 days after influenza vaccination. Clones were read by immunoSEQ multiplex PCR, and TCRdb kept only the in-frame ones, dropping some. Counted here are about 6,800 clones, roughly four fifths occurring once; the ten biggest clones make up approximately 1.4%. Here the sequenced sample was CXCR5- memory CD4+ T cells sorted from blood, taken 7 days after influenza vaccination. These receptors came from an adult who received the influenza vaccine.

The chain recombines TRBV28 with TRBJ2-7; TRBD1 agrees at 7 bases. Unmatched junction bases numbered 9, after V lost 4 bases and J lost 3 bases. Germline CDR1 is MDHEN and CDR2 is SYDVKM. The CDR3 has 15 residues. In DNA form, the CDR3 reads TGTGCCAGCAGTTCCCGCCGACAGGGAAACTACGAGCAGTACTTC. Translating gives CASSSRRQGNYEQYF. Based on the CDR3 plus reference TRBV28 and TRBJ2-7, the full variable domain is DVKVTQSSRYLVKRTGEKVFLECVQDMDHENMFWYRQDPGLGLRLIYFSYDVKMKEKGDIPEGYSVSREKKERFSLILESASTNQTSMYLCASSSRRQGNYEQYFGPGTRLTVT.

The chain couples TRBV5-5 to TRBJ1-4; the D is unclear. The CDR3 has 13 residues. V dropped 0 bases and J dropped 3 bases, with 3 bases sitting between them. CDR1 is SGHKS and CDR2 is YYEKEE in the germline V gene (reference sequence). The CDR3 bases are TGTGCCAGCAGCTTGGGGCCTAATGAAAAACTGTTTTTT. This encodes CASSLGPNEKLFF. The whole variable domain, remainder taken from reference TRBV5-5 and TRBJ1-4, is DAGVTQSPTHLIKTRGQQVTLRCSPISGHKSVSWYQQVLGQGPQFIFQYYEKEERGRGNFPDRFSARQFPNYSSELNVNALLLGDSALYLCASSLGPNEKLFFGSGTQLSVL.

The V and J genes are TRBV18 and TRBJ2-1, with TRBD2 identical over 9 bases. Per germline, CDR1 KGHSH and CDR2 LQKENI. The ends lost 0 bases at V and 3 bases at J; junction bases unmatched: 0. This CDR3 contains 15 residues. The CDR3 DNA reads TGTGCCAGCTCACCACCTAGCGGGAGCTACAATGAGCAGTTCTTC. Protein sequence: CASSPPSGSYNEQFF.

The chain combines TRBV7-9 with TRBJ1-2; the match to TRBD1 covers 7 bases. V gave up 2 bases and J gave up 0 bases; unmatched junction bases: 12. There are 18 residues in the CDR3. Germline V lookup: CDR1 SEHNR, CDR2 FQNEAQ (reference sequence). In DNA form, the CDR3 reads TGTGCCAGCAGCTTATTACCCGGGACAGCCGTTACTAACTATGGCTACACCTTC. It is translated as CASSLLPGTAVTNYGYTF.

A note on this clone: Mismatch with germline at one junction end may stem from a read error. Within the sample, other DNA sequences also encode this same CDR3. The V call is TRBV6-7, the J call TRBJ2-2, with 12 bases that match TRBD2. TRBV6-7 falls under the ORF class, with uncertain function. The length of the CDR3 is 15 residues. CDR3 nucleotides: TGTGCCAGCATGCCTAGCGGGGGGGCCCCCGGGGAACTGTTTTTT. Protein: CASMPSGGAPGELFF.

A few counts support this clone. V usage is TRBV30 and J usage is TRBJ2-7; D remains unclear. The germline V gene encodes CDR1 GTSNPN and CDR2 SVGIG (reference sequence). V was trimmed by 3 bases and J by 0 bases, leaving 6 bases between them. The CDR3 has 12 amino acids. CDR3 nucleotide sequence: TGTGCCTGGAGCCAGAGCTCCTACGAGCAGTACTTC. Protein product: CAWSQSSYEQYF.

This clone was observed a few times. The chain couples TRBV7-8 to TRBJ2-7, with D perhaps TRBD2 (5 bases). The V end lost 11 bases, the J end lost 7 bases, and 9 bases lay between the germline ends. CDR3 length: 9 residues. The V gene's germline CDR1 is SGHVS and CDR2 FQNEAQ. CDR3 nucleotides: TGTGCCTCCTCGGGGGAGCAGTACTTC. It specifies CASSGEQYF.

V gene TRBV5-6 combines with J gene TRBJ1-5, with D uncertain. The CDR3 consists of 12 residues. Germline values: CDR1 SGHDT, CDR2 YYEEEE. The germline V and J ends were trimmed by 0 bases and 3 bases, with 1 base remaining between them. The CDR3 loop reads CASSLVNQPQHF. CDR3 coding DNA: TGTGCCAGCAGCTTGGTCAATCAGCCCCAGCATTTT.

This clone has more than one count but fewer than ten. The rearrangement uses TRBV5-4 and TRBJ1-1, with TRBD1 as a possible D gene (5 bases). Germline V CDR1 and CDR2: SGHNT, YYREEE (reference sequence). CDR3 length: 13 amino acids. Between the trimmed V and J ends, which lost 4 bases and 1 base, there was a span of 8 bases. This CDR3 is CASSADRNTEAFF. DNA of the CDR3: TGTGCCAGCAGCGCCGACAGGAACACTGAAGCTTTCTTT.

The chain recombines TRBV28 with TRBJ1-2, with a tentative D call TRBD1 (5 bases). Per germline, CDR1 MDHEN and CDR2 SYDVKM. Trimming took 6 bases from V and 0 from J, leaving 23 bases between them. CDR3 length equals 18 residues. Here the CDR3 reads CASSPSLVLQTANYGYTF. DNA of the CDR3: TGTGCCAGCAGCCCCAGTTTAGTCCTTCAGACAGCTAACTATGGCTACACCTTC.